The sequence of this TCR beta chain was determined in a study of cytomegalovirus exposure and HLA in healthy donors. This clone was picked up one time. Germline-derived CDR1 and CDR2 are SGDLS and YYNGEE. The CDR3 sequence is 14 residues long. V lost 3 bases and J lost 9; bases outside the gene matches: 4. The PCR was carried out with 60 Vbeta primers and 13 Jbeta primers. Using immunoSEQ multiplex PCR, the repertoire was profiled, and TCRdb retains in-frame clones only, with some absent. The sample lists approximately 180,000 clones; 77% were seen once. This chain uses TRBV9 with TRBJ1-5; 12 nucleotides line up with TRBD1. Sequencing used PBMCs. The origin of this receptor is a woman in her 30s in good health and CMV-seropositive. The CDR3 DNA sequence: TGTGCCAGCAGCGCAGGGACAGGGGGCCTGCCCCAGCATTTT. Protein: CASSAGTGGLPQHF.